This TCR beta chain was sequenced in a study of shared clonotypes between healthy human individuals. The CDR3 contains 14 residues. V gave up 5 bases and J gave up 12 bases; unmatched junction bases: 11. In germline, CDR1 is MNHEY, CDR2 SVGAGI. Profiling relied on immunoSEQ multiplex PCR, and the TCRdb table lists in-frame clones only, not all of them. The table has about 2.3 million clones, roughly 90% seen once. The sequence was collected from a man aged 18 to 29 in good health. Some clones in this sample may be carry-over from other donors' samples. The chain is built from TRBV6-5 and TRBJ1-5; TRBD1 matches 9 bases. Sample: naive CD4+ T cells from PBMCs. Subset given: CD45RA+ positively selected. The DNA for the CDR3 is TGTGCCAGCAGTGGGACGGGACAGGGCATGCTCCAGCATTTT. Translated, it gives CASSGTGQGMLQHF.